Each of the 15 T cell receptor beta chains below was sequenced from the same sample in a study of Tregs in tolerant kidney transplant recipients. Produced via immunoSEQ multiplex PCR; TCRdb's table is partial and in-frame only. The table includes under 100,000 clones, about 92% detected once. The sample consisted of CD8+ T cells from blood. These receptors all stem from a human donor in good health.

The genes are TRBV7-6 and TRBJ2-1, with 9 bases fitting TRBD2. Germline V gene sequence: CDR1 SGHVS, CDR2 FNYEAQ. The CDR3 extends over 15 amino acids. V gave up 2 bases and J gave up 6 bases; unmatched junction bases: 5. The CDR3 DNA reads as TGTGCCAGCAGCTTACCTAGCGGGGCCACCAATGAGCAGTTCTTC. Amino acids: CASSLPSGATNEQFF.

This clone came up a few times. The V gene is TRBV6-1, the J gene TRBJ1-1; D call uncertain. The CDR3 loop spans 13 amino acids. From germline, CDR1 is MNHNS and CDR2 SASEGT. V was pared by 7 bases and J by 0 bases, with 9 bases between. CDR3 coding DNA: TGTGCCAGCACAGTTAGTATGAACACTGAAGCTTTCTTT. It codes for CASTVSMNTEAFF.

V and J are TRBV7-9 and TRBJ1-1; 7 bases agree with TRBD1. Germline assignment: CDR1 SEHNR and CDR2 FQNEAQ (reference sequence). The CDR3 runs 15 residues. The junction had 7 bases not matched to a gene; V was cut back by 5 bases and J by 1 base. CDR3 loop: CASSPTGQSNTEAFF. CDR3 DNA sequence: TGTGCCAGCAGCCCGACGGGACAGTCGAACACTGAAGCTTTCTTT.

This clone was recorded only once. The V and J genes are TRBV7-8 and TRBJ2-3, with D uncertain. Trimming shortened V by 0 bases and J by 6 bases, and 7 bases separated the two germline ends. Germline values: CDR1 SGHVS, CDR2 FQNEAQ. This CDR3 contains 13 residues. CDR3 loop: CASSLALSDTQYF. CDR3 DNA: TGTGCCAGCAGCTTAGCGTTGAGCGATACGCAGTATTTT. The full variable domain, its missing parts supplied by reference TRBV7-8 and TRBJ2-3, is GAGVSQSPRYKVAKRGQDVALRCDPISGHVSLFWYQQALGQGPEFLTYFQNEAQLDKSGLPSDRFFAERPEGSVSTLKIQRTQQEDSAVYLCASSLALSDTQYFGPGTRLTVL.

The chain is built from TRBV11-3 and TRBJ2-3; D uncertain. V was cut by 5 bases and J by 4 bases, with 16 bases left in between. Germline V lookup: CDR1 SGHNT, CDR2 YENEEA. The CDR3 is 15 residues long. This chain's CDR3 is CASSHTSMGSDTQYF. The CDR3 DNA sequence: TGTGCCAGCAGCCACACCTCCATGGGATCAGATACGCAGTATTTT.

This chain joins TRBV10-1 and TRBJ2-5, with 10 bases lining up with TRBD1. V lost 6 bases, J lost 1 base, and 5 bases stayed unmatched. Germline-derived CDR1 and CDR2 are WNHNN and SYGVQD (reference sequence). The length of the CDR3 is 15 residues. The CDR3 DNA reads as TGCGCCAGCAGCGCCGGGACAGGGGTCCAAGAGACCCAGTACTTC. This gives the protein CASSAGTGVQETQYF.

This clone was picked up a small number of times. The chain recombines TRBV27 with TRBJ2-2, with 8 bases that match TRBD1. The CDR3 extends over 16 amino acids. Germline loops: CDR1 MNHEY, CDR2 SMNVEV (reference sequence). Trimming removed 8 bases from V and 5 bases from J; junction bases left unmatched: 13. This chain's CDR3 is CASRIGQGAETGELFF. CDR3 in DNA: TGTGCCAGCCGAATTGGGCAGGGGGCCGAAACCGGGGAGCTGTTTTTT.

The chain's CDR3 is CASTPDPNYGYTF. CDR3 bases: TGTGCCAGTACCCCGGACCCCAACTATGGCTACACCTTC. J is TRBJ1-2 and V is TRBV19; no firm D call. This CDR3 spans 13 amino acids. CDR1 LNHDA and CDR2 SQIVND come from the germline V gene (reference sequence). Trimming took 7 bases from V and 2 from J, leaving 11 bases between them.

The rearrangement joins TRBV18 to TRBJ2-4; 8 nucleotides align to TRBD1. The CDR3 extends over 18 amino acids. Looked up from germline, CDR1 is KGHSH and CDR2 is LQKENI. After removal of 4 bases from V and 7 bases from J, the junction contained 18 bases not matched to a gene. The CDR3 DNA sequence: TGTGCCAGCTCACTCGCTATATCGGACAGGGCGGTGTTGAACATTCAGTACTTC. It yields the protein CASSLAISDRAVLNIQYF. The full variable domain, completed using reference TRBV18 and TRBJ2-4, is NAGVMQNPRHLVRRRGQEARLRCSPMKGHSHVYWYRQLPEEGLKFMVYLQKENIIDESGMPKERFSAEFPKEGPSILRIQQVVRGDSAAYFCASSLAISDRAVLNIQYFGAGTRLSVL.

This clone ranks as medium-sized. The chain has TRBV10-1 and TRBJ2-1; either TRBD1 or TRBD2 may fit D (6 bases each). Germline V lookup: CDR1 WNHNN, CDR2 SYGVQD (reference sequence). Trimming left V 10 bases short and J 2 bases short, with 12 bases between. This CDR3 has 13 amino acids. This chain's CDR3 is CATEGGPYNEQFF. DNA of the CDR3: TGCGCCACCGAGGGGGGCCCCTACAATGAGCAGTTCTTC.

The sample holds one count of this clone. This chain's CDR3 is CASSPGPLGTDTQYF. The CDR3, as DNA: TGTGCCAGCAGCCCGGGACCACTCGGCACAGATACGCAGTATTTT. V gene TRBV9 combines with J gene TRBJ2-3; D might be TRBD1 or TRBD2, each matching 5 bases. The CDR3 contains 15 residues. V was cut by 4 bases and J by 1 base, with 13 bases left in between. CDR1 is SGDLS, CDR2 YYNGEE, per germline.

V gene TRBV19 combines with J gene TRBJ2-1, with D maybe TRBD1 (5 bases). Germline V gene data show CDR1 as LNHDA and CDR2 as SQIVND (reference sequence). V dropped 3 bases and J dropped 8 bases, with 11 bases sitting between them. This CDR3 has 13 residues. The CDR3 protein is CASSMTWGYEQFF. CDR3 nucleotide sequence: TGTGCCAGTAGTATGACTTGGGGCTATGAGCAGTTCTTC.

This clone was recorded only once. This chain's CDR3 is CASSSRMGSSYEQYF. For the CDR3, the DNA is TGTGCCAGCAGCTCACGGATGGGAAGCTCCTACGAGCAGTACTTC. This chain uses TRBV7-9 with TRBJ2-7; D is undetermined. V was trimmed by 4 bases and J by 0 bases, leaving 13 bases between them. Germline CDR1 reads SEHNR; CDR2 reads FQNEAQ (reference sequence). This CDR3 region has 15 residues.

This sequence joins TRBV29-1 and TRBJ2-1; weak D call: TRBD1 (6 bases). The CDR3 sequence is 17 residues long. Per the germline V gene, CDR1 is SQVTM and CDR2 is ANQGSEA. Trimming took 2 bases from V and 1 from J, leaving 18 bases between them. CDR3 in DNA: TGCAGCGTTGAACCCCACGAGTGGACAGTGTCCTACAATGAGCAGTTCTTC. This codes for CSVEPHEWTVSYNEQFF.

The gene calls are TRBV15 and TRBJ1-1; the D gene is possibly TRBD1 (5 bases). CDR3 length: 13 amino acids. Germline V gene sequence: CDR1 LNHNV, CDR2 YYDKDF (reference sequence). V was cut by 5 bases and J by 5 bases, with 12 bases left in between. For the CDR3, the DNA is TGTGCCACCAGCCCGGCGGGGGGTACTGAAGCTTTCTTT. It is translated as CATSPAGGTEAFF.